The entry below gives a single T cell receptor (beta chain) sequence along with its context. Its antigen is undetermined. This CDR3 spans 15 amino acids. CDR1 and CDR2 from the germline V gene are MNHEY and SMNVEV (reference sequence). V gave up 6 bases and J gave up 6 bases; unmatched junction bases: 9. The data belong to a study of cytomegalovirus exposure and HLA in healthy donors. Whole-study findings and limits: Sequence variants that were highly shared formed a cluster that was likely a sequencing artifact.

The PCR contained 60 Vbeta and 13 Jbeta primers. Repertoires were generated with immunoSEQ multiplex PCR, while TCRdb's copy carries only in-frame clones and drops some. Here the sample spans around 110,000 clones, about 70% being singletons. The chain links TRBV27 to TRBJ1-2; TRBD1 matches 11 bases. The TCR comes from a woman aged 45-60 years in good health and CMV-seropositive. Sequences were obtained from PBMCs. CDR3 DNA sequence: TGTGCCAGCAGAGTATACGGACAGGGGGCGGATGGCTACACCTTC. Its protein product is CASRVYGQGADGYTF.